This T cell receptor beta chain was sequenced for a study of Graves' ophthalmopathy and Graves' hyperthyroidism. Scientists amplified the TCR beta CDR3 regions from RNA transcripts. HTBI-primed RT-PCR formed the first round, and a multiplex PCR formed the second. Each CDR3 protein is one row after TCRdb ran MiXCR on the multiplex PCR reads. Here the sample spans about 740,000 distinct CDR3 sequences, about 44% being singletons. This clonotype has only a few counts. The source of this sequence is an adult man with Graves' ophthalmopathy. Material: peripheral blood.

For the CDR3, the DNA is TGTGCCACCCTATCGGCGGAAGCTAACTATGGCTACACCTTC. It is translated as CATLSAEANYGYTF. The rearrangement uses TRBV6-5 and TRBJ1-2; D is unresolved. Germline V gene lookup returns CDR1 MNHEY and CDR2 SVGAGI. Deletions cut 10 bases from V and 0 bases from J, with 15 bases between. There are 14 residues in the CDR3.